These T cell receptor beta chains were read from a single sample in a study of OX40 agonist ivuxolimab in advanced cancers. TCRdb keeps only in-frame clones here, not all; method: immunoSEQ multiplex PCR. This sample has under 40,000 clones, with over 60% found just once. This sample comprised CD4+ or CD8+ T cells sorted from blood, obtained in a trial of the OX40 agonist ivuxolimab. The receptors were gathered from an adult with an advanced solid tumor such as melanoma, head and neck, liver or kidney cancer. Each CDR3 is given with its conserved first and last residue. The D gene is left open where the match is weak. Clone sizes are given selectively: once, few, many, or a class where the clone is expanded.

-	TRBV19	TRBD1	TRBJ1-3	CASRDSQNTIYF	TGTGCCAGCCGGGACAGTCAAAACACCATATATTTT
-	TRBV7-2	-	TRBJ2-7	CASSLRPAAIGGEQYF	TGTGCCAGCAGCTTAAGACCAGCGGCGATTGGCGGTGAGCAGTACTTC
-	TRBV30	-	TRBJ1-1	CAWSVASTSEAFF	TGTGCCTGGAGTGTGGCGTCAACTAGTGAAGCTTTCTTT
-	TRBV29-1	TRBD2	TRBJ2-7	CSVVLAEYEQYF	TGCAGCGTTGTTCTAGCGGAGTACGAGCAGTACTTC
few	TRBV4-1	-	TRBJ2-7	CASSHGRDIYEQYF	TGCGCCAGCAGCCATGGGCGGGATATCTACGAGCAGTACTTC
-	TRBV11-2	-	TRBJ2-7	CASSLGVGGGTGDEQYF	TGTGCCAGCAGCTTAGGAGTTGGTGGTGGTACTGGGGACGAGCAGTACTTC
-	TRBV7-9	-	TRBJ1-4	CASGKGDPNEKLFF	TGTGCCAGCGGGAAGGGAGATCCTAATGAAAAACTGTTTTTT
-	TRBV28	-	TRBJ1-1	CASSSRGREAFF	TGTGCCAGCAGCTCACGAGGCAGGGAAGCTTTCTTT
-	TRBV30	-	TRBJ2-5	CAWSVGRQTRETQYF	TGTGCCTGGAGTGTCGGCCGCCAAACGCGAGAGACCCAGTACTTC
-	TRBV19	TRBD2	TRBJ2-1	CASSPGLAGVNEQFF	TGTGCCAGTAGTCCAGGACTAGCGGGAGTCAATGAGCAGTTCTTC
-	TRBV11-3	TRBD2	TRBJ2-2	CASSRLAASGELFF	TGTGCCAGCAGCCGACTAGCGGCCTCCGGGGAGCTGTTTTTT
-	TRBV11-2	TRBD2	TRBJ2-1	CASSFSGGSYNEQFF	TGTGCCAGCAGCTTCAGCGGGGGCTCCTACAATGAGCAGTTCTTC
few	TRBV5-1	-	TRBJ1-1	CASSLRRRETQQSANTEAFF	TGCGCCAGCAGCTTGCGTCGACGGGAGACGCAACAATCGGCTAACACTGAAGCTTTCTTT
once	TRBV5-4	-	TRBJ1-2	CASSLDRFNYGYTF	TGTGCCAGCAGCTTGGACAGGTTTAACTATGGCTACACCTTC
-	TRBV5-1	TRBD1	TRBJ1-1	CASSLEGTGYAEAFF	TGCGCCAGCAGCTTGGAAGGGACAGGGTACGCTGAAGCTTTCTTT
-	TRBV18	-	TRBJ2-7	CASSPRPLPEQYF	TGTGCCAGCTCACCTCGGCCCCTCCCCGAGCAGTACTTC
-	TRBV7-8	-	TRBJ2-2	CASRRTWNTGELFF	TGTGCCAGCAGACGAACCTGGAACACCGGGGAGCTGTTTTTT
few	TRBV5-4	-	TRBJ1-1	CASSLGDTRENTEAFF	TGTGCCAGCAGCTTGGGGGACACGCGGGAGAACACTGAAGCTTTCTTT
-	TRBV27	TRBD1	TRBJ1-1	CASSYGGQGVREAFF	TGTGCCAGCAGTTACGGGGGACAGGGGGTACGGGAAGCTTTCTTT
few	TRBV7-8	-	TRBJ2-2	CASSLRDGGFGELFF	TGTGCCAGCAGCTTGCGGGATGGGGGTTTCGGGGAGCTGTTTTTT
-	TRBV4-2	-	TRBJ1-5	CASSQERGLGQPQHF	TGTGCCAGCAGCCAAGAGCGAGGATTGGGTCAGCCCCAGCATTTT
-	TRBV19	-	TRBJ2-3	CATLGRTDTQYF	TGTGCCACCTTGGGACGCACAGATACGCAGTATTTT
-	TRBV18	-	TRBJ1-4	CASSPGRGVEEKLFF	TGTGCCAGCTCACCAGGAAGGGGGGTAGAAGAAAAACTGTTTTTT